The 4 T cell receptor beta chains below come from one sample, sequenced in a study of cytomegalovirus exposure and HLA in healthy donors (dated by TCRdb to about 2017). Libraries were made using the immunoSEQ multiplex PCR assay. For the multiplex PCR, a mixture combining 60 forward primers for TCR Vbeta segments and 13 reverse primers for TCR Jbeta segments was used. TCRdb provides this immuneACCESS table in a form limited to in-frame rearrangements. Some clones are lacking; in checked studies, under half of them reflect an unresolved V gene, and why the rest are absent is not known. The sample data list 180,000 or so clones, and 77% of these were observed just once. Roughly 3.5% of the sample belongs to the ten largest clones. The sequenced sample consisted of PBMCs. The receptors were sampled from a woman aged 55-70 years in good health and CMV-seropositive.

The chain couples TRBV9 to TRBJ1-4; 7 nucleotides line up with TRBD1. Germline CDR1 and CDR2: SGDLS and YYNGEE. With V trimmed by 0 bases and J by 5 bases, 7 bases remained unmatched. CDR3 length: 16 amino acids. CDR3: CASSVGRGRGNEKLFF. In DNA form, the CDR3 reads TGTGCCAGCAGCGTAGGGAGGGGGCGCGGGAATGAAAAACTGTTTTTT.

The V gene is TRBV5-6, the J gene TRBJ2-3, with TRBD2 matching over 13 bases. The J segment lost 6 bases and the V segment lost 5 bases, leaving 9 bases of the junction unmatched. CDR1 and CDR2 (germline): SGHDT, YYEEEE. The CDR3 contains 16 residues. The CDR3 loop is CASRQTSGGLLDTQYF. CDR3 nucleotides: TGTGCCAGCAGACAGACTAGCGGGGGGCTCCTTGATACGCAGTATTTT.

This chain joins TRBV5-5 and TRBJ2-7; D gene unclear. Looked up from germline, CDR1 is SGHKS and CDR2 is YYEKEE (reference sequence). The V gene lost 0 bases and the J gene lost 0 bases, with 10 bases spanning the gap. This CDR3 spans 15 amino acids. The DNA of the CDR3 is TGTGCCAGCAGCTTGGCTCCAGTTAACTCCTACGAGCAGTACTTC. Its protein is CASSLAPVNSYEQYF.

This clone was recorded only once. The chain is built from TRBV18 and TRBJ2-7; D remains ambiguous. With 3 bases removed from V and 0 bases from J, the gap between germline ends came to 6 bases. Germline CDR1 reads KGHSH; CDR2 reads LQKENI. The CDR3 has 13 residues. The CDR3 here is CASSPVSSYEQYF. CDR3 coding DNA: TGTGCCAGCTCACCGGTTAGCTCCTACGAGCAGTACTTC.